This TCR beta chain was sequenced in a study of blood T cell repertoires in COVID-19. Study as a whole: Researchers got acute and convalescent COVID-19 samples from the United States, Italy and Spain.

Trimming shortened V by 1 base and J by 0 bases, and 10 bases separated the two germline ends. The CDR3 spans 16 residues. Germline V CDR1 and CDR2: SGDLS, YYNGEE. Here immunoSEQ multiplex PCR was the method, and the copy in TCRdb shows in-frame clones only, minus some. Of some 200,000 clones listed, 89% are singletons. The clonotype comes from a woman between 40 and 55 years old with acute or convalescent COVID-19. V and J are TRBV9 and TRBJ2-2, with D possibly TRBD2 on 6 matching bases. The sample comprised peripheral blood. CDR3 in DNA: TGTGCCAGCAGCGTACGGTCGGGGGCGAACACCGGGGAGCTGTTTTTT. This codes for CASSVRSGANTGELFF.